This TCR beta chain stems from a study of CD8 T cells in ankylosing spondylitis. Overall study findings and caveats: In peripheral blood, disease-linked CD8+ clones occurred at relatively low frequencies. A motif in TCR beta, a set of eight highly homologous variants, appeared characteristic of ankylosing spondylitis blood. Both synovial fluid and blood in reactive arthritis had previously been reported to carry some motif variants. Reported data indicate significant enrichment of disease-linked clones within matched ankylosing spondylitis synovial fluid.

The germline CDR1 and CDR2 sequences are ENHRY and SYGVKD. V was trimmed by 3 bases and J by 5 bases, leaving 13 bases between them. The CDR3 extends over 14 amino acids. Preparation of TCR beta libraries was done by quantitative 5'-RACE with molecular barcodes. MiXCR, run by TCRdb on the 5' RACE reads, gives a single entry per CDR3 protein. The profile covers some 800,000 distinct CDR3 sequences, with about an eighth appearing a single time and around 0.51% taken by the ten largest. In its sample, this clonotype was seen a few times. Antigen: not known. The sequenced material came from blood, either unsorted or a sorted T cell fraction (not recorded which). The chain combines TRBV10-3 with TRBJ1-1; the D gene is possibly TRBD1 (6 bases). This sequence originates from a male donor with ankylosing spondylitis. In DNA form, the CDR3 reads TGTGCCATCAGTGACTTGCAGGGGAGGACTGAAGCTTTCTTT. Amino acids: CAISDLQGRTEAFF.